The rows below give T cell receptor beta chains drawn from one sample of a study of post-analysis software for immune sequencing data. Using its own MiXCR run on the PCR reads, TCRdb lists one record per CDR3 protein. The repertoire holds roughly 700,000 distinct CDR3 sequences, with 25% to 30% as singletons. The sample was blood. The receptors originated from a girl under 18 with multiple sclerosis. Each CDR3 is given with its conserved first and last residue. The D gene is left open where the match is weak. Some rows mark clone size as missing; the rest say once, few, many or name a class of expanded clone.

D	V	size	J	DNA	CDR3
-	TRBV6-2/TRBV6-3	few	TRBJ2-4	TGTGCCAGCAGTTACTCGAGGACAGAGAAAAACATTCAGTACTTC	CASSYSRTEKNIQYF
-	TRBV20-1	-	TRBJ1-4	TGCAGTGCTAGAGTGGTCCCAGGGGCTGAAAAACTGTCTTTT	CSARVVPGAEKLSF
-	TRBV7-9	-	TRBJ2-3	TGTGCCAGCAGACACAGGGAGACGGGCACAGATACGCAGTATTTT	CASRHRETGTDTQYF
TRBD1	TRBV7-2	few	TRBJ1-1	TGTGCCAGCAGCTTAGAGGCAGGGGGCGTCACTGAAGCTTTCTTT	CASSLEAGGVTEAFF
-	TRBV28	-	TRBJ2-1	TGTGCCAGCAGCCCCCCTAGCATCTGGGAGACCCAGTTCTTC	CASSPPSIWETQFF
TRBD1	TRBV12-3/TRBV12-4	few	TRBJ1-2	TGTGCCAGCAGTCCGGACAGGGGGCGATTTGGCTACACCTTC	CASSPDRGRFGYTF
TRBD2	TRBV10-3	-	TRBJ2-3	TGTGCCATCACCGATAGCGGGGCCGGGGGAGATACGCAGTATTTT	CAITDSGAGGDTQYF
TRBD1	TRBV4-1	few	TRBJ1-1	TGCGCCAGCAGCCAAGTCCAAACAGGGGGTTTCGTCACTGAAGCTTTCTTT	CASSQVQTGGFVTEAFF
-	TRBV24-1	-	TRBJ2-6	TGTGCCACCAGTGGCGGCTTAGGGCAGGGCCAAACTGGGGCCAACGTCCTGACTTTC	CATSGGLGQGQTGANVLTF
-	TRBV29-1	few	TRBJ2-6	TGCAGCGTCATGACACTTGGCTCTGGGGCCAACGTCCTGACTTTC	CSVMTLGSGANVLTF
-	TRBV6-1	few	TRBJ1-6	TGTGCCAGCAGTGTCACTCAGACCGATTCACCCCTCCACTTT	CASSVTQTDSPLHF
-	TRBV20-1	few	TRBJ2-1	TGCAGTGCTAGCGGGAGTAAGTCCTACAATGAGCAGTTCTTC	CSASGSKSYNEQFF
TRBD2	TRBV29-1	few	TRBJ2-2	TGCAGCGCTCAACGAGCGGGAGCCGGGGAGCTGTTTTTT	CSAQRAGAGELFF
TRBD2	TRBV20-1	-	TRBJ2-7	TGCAGTGCTAGCCCTAGCGGGGTGGCCTACGAGCAGTACTTC	CSASPSGVAYEQYF
-	TRBV12-3/TRBV12-4	-	TRBJ1-1	TGTGCCAGCAGTTCGACTGGAGGGTTGGGAACTGAAGCTTTCTTT	CASSSTGGLGTEAFF
-	TRBV29-1	-	TRBJ2-1	TGCAGCGTTCCGACAGACTACAATGAGCAGTTCTTC	CSVPTDYNEQFF
-	TRBV6-2/TRBV6-3	few	TRBJ2-3	TGTGCCAGCAGTTACTCGACGAGCTGGGATACGCAGTATTTT	CASSYSTSWDTQYF
-	TRBV7-9	-	TRBJ1-3	TGTGCCAGCAGCTTTACTGCGGGACTGATCTCTGGAAACACCATATATTTT	CASSFTAGLISGNTIYF
TRBD1	TRBV5-1	few	TRBJ2-1	TGCGCCAGCGCGTATATCCAGGGGGTGAACAATGAGCAGTTCTTC	CASAYIQGVNNEQFF
-	TRBV11-3	-	TRBJ2-3	TGTGCCAGCAGCTTAGGTGGACAGAGAACAGATACGCAGTATTTT	CASSLGGQRTDTQYF
TRBD1	TRBV7-2	few	TRBJ1-6	TGTGCCAGCAGCTCACAGGGGGTAAAGAATTCACCCCTCCACTTT	CASSSQGVKNSPLHF
-	TRBV4-3	-	TRBJ2-1	TGCGCCAGCAGCCGCCTCGGACAGCCGAACTACAATGAGCAGTTCTTC	CASSRLGQPNYNEQFF
-	TRBV6-2/TRBV6-3	many	TRBJ2-5	TGTGCCAGCAGTTACATTCAAGAGACCCAGTACTTC	CASSYIQETQYF
TRBD1	TRBV20-1	-	TRBJ1-1	TGCAGTGCTAAGGGGGCGATGAGGACTGAAGCTTTCTTT	CSAKGAMRTEAFF
-	TRBV5-1	-	TRBJ1-5	TGCGCCAGCAGCTCCCGTGGGGAGCAGCCCCAGCATTTT	CASSSRGEQPQHF
-	TRBV27	few	TRBJ1-5	TGTGCCAGCAGCCATGGGACCGGTTCCAATCAGCCCCAGCATTTT	CASSHGTGSNQPQHF
TRBD2	TRBV7-8	-	TRBJ2-1	TGTGCCAGCAGCATAGGGACTAGCGGCTCCTACAATGAGCAGTTCTTC	CASSIGTSGSYNEQFF
TRBD2	TRBV29-1	-	TRBJ2-7	TGCAGCGCCGGGAGGGTCCACGAGCAGTACTTC	CSAGRVHEQYF
-	TRBV20-1	-	TRBJ2-1	TGCAGTGCTGGACTGAGACTTAGCCTCCACAATGAGCAGTTCTTC	CSAGLRLSLHNEQFF
-	TRBV3-1	few	TRBJ2-5	TGTGCCAGCAGCCAAGTCCCCGGACTACCTCAAGAGCAGTACTTC	CASSQVPGLPQEQYF
-	TRBV19	-	TRBJ1-5	TGTGCCAGCGCTAGGGGGTTTGGCAATCAGCCCCAGCATTTT	CASARGFGNQPQHF
TRBD1	TRBV5-1	-	TRBJ1-2	TGCGCCAGCACAATCGACAGGGGTGGCTACACCTTC	CASTIDRGGYTF
-	TRBV2	-	TRBJ2-7	TGTGCCAGCAGTGATAGTCTTTTTGGCACTTCCTACGAGCAGTACTTC	CASSDSLFGTSYEQYF
-	TRBV6-5	-	TRBJ1-1	TGTGCCAGCAGTTACTCGGGCGGGGGGTTCTTCATGAACACTGAAGCTTTCTTT	CASSYSGGGFFMNTEAFF
-	TRBV3-1	-	TRBJ1-4	TGTGCCAGCAGCAGAACGTCTCCAAACATGGAAAAACTGTTTTTT	CASSRTSPNMEKLFF
-	TRBV20-1	few	TRBJ1-1	TGCAGTGCTAGGGGGGGGGCTCTCGGTGAAGCTTTCTTT	CSARGGALGEAFF
TRBD1	TRBV7-2	-	TRBJ2-5	TGTGCCAGCAGCGCCTCCGGGACAGGGGTATACGGGCAGTACTTC	CASSASGTGVYGQYF
-	TRBV11-2	-	TRBJ2-1	TGTGCCAGCAGCCCCCGTTTTGGCGGCGCCTACAATGAGCAGTTCTTC	CASSPRFGGAYNEQFF
TRBD1	TRBV7-2	few	TRBJ1-5	TGTGCCAGCAGAGACCGGGACAGTTTTTGGCCCCAGCATTTT	CASRDRDSFWPQHF
TRBD1	TRBV4-1	-	TRBJ2-3	TGCGCCAGCAGCCAAGGTGACAGGGGGCGTTCAGATACGCAGTATTTT	CASSQGDRGRSDTQYF
TRBD2	TRBV28	-	TRBJ2-5	TGTGCCAGCACGTCTAGCGGGAGGGCAGAGACCCAGTACTTC	CASTSSGRAETQYF
-	TRBV12-3/TRBV12-4	once	TRBJ2-3	TGTGCCAGCAGTTTACGTTCCCAGGTCGGCACAGATACGCAGTATTTT	CASSLRSQVGTDTQYF
TRBD2	TRBV10-3	few	TRBJ2-7	TGTGCCATCAGTGAACCGGGACTAGCCCACGAGCAGTACTTC	CAISEPGLAHEQYF
-	TRBV20-1	-	TRBJ2-7	TGCAGTGCTAGTGTCAAGATCGGATCCTACGAGCAGTACTTC	CSASVKIGSYEQYF
TRBD1	TRBV7-8	-	TRBJ2-5	TGTGCCAGCAGCTCAACTCGGACAGGGGAAGAGACCCAGTACTTC	CASSSTRTGEETQYF
TRBD1	TRBV12-3/TRBV12-4	-	TRBJ2-2	TGTGCCAGCAGGGGACAGGGGGAGGCCGGGGAGCTGTTTTTT	CASRGQGEAGELFF
TRBD1	TRBV27	many	TRBJ2-7	TGTGCCACCACAGGGGGCGGGCCCTACGAGCAGTACTTC	CATTGGGPYEQYF
-	TRBV10-3	few	TRBJ2-7	TGTGCCATCAGTGAGTCAAGGGGTTCCGAGCAGTACTTC	CAISESRGSEQYF
-	TRBV7-2	many	TRBJ1-1	TGTGCCAGCAGCTTGTGGGAAAACACTGAAGCTTTCTTT	CASSLWENTEAFF
TRBD1	TRBV6-1	few	TRBJ2-1	TGTGCCAGCAGGCCAACAGGGGACACCCGCTCCTACAATGAGCAGTTCTTC	CASRPTGDTRSYNEQFF
-	TRBV3-1	many	TRBJ1-2	TGTGCCAGCAGCCAGCAGGGTGGCGGGTATGGCTACACCTTC	CASSQQGGGYGYTF
TRBD2	TRBV27	many	TRBJ2-1	TGTGCCAGCAAGGGACTAGCGGGGAACAATGAGCAGTTCTTC	CASKGLAGNNEQFF
-	TRBV3-1	few	TRBJ2-3	TGTGCCAGCAGCCAGGGGCCCTCACGGGTTGGGCAGTATTTT	CASSQGPSRVGQYF
-	TRBV7-2	few	TRBJ2-7	TGTGCCAGCAGCTTAGGAGGGATGGGGGCCTACGAGCAGTACTTC	CASSLGGMGAYEQYF
-	TRBV20-1	-	TRBJ2-7	TGCAGTGCTAGTTCTGGTCACGAGCAGTACTTC	CSASSGHEQYF
TRBD2	TRBV12-3/TRBV12-4	-	TRBJ2-1	TGTGCCAGCAGAAGTTTGGGAGCGGGGGGGCTGAATGAGCAGTTCTTC	CASRSLGAGGLNEQFF
TRBD2	TRBV29-1	many	TRBJ2-3	TGCAGCGCTGAAGCGGTGGAGCGGGAGATTGGAGATACGCAGTATTTT	CSAEAVEREIGDTQYF